The 12 T cell receptor beta chains given below trace back to one sample, sequenced in a study of blood T cell repertoires in COVID-19. Produced via immunoSEQ multiplex PCR; TCRdb's table is partial and in-frame only. The profile covers 55,000 to 70,000 clones, with roughly four fifths appearing a single time and 3.5% taken by the ten largest. Material: peripheral blood. The receptors derive from a woman older than 75 with acute or convalescent COVID-19.

The chain combines TRBV9 with TRBJ1-1; D may be TRBD1 (6 bases). The CDR3 is made up of 13 amino acids. The germline V gene encodes CDR1 SGDLS and CDR2 YYNGEE. V lost 0 bases and J lost 10, with 13 bases in between. CDR3 protein: CASSVEGEGRAFF. The CDR3 DNA reads TGTGCCAGCAGCGTAGAGGGGGAGGGACGAGCTTTCTTT.

The rearrangement joins TRBV7-9 to TRBJ1-6, with unresolved D. V dropped 0 bases and J dropped 7 bases, with 13 bases sitting between them. This CDR3 spans 16 amino acids. Germline CDR1 SEHNR, CDR2 FQNEAQ (reference sequence). DNA of the CDR3: TGTGCCAGCAGCTTAGCGCCAGGACTAGGGAATTCACCCCTCCACTTT. It codes for CASSLAPGLGNSPLHF.

The chain employs TRBV6-2 or TRBV6-3 and TRBJ1-5, with no clear D. This CDR3 contains 13 residues. The germline V gene encodes CDR1 MNHEY and CDR2 SVGEGT. Trimming removed 6 bases from V and 6 bases from J, with 12 bases in between. Written as DNA, the CDR3 is TGTGCCAGCAGCGCCGACACACGTCAGCCCCAGCATTTT. Its protein product is CASSADTRQPQHF.

The chain links TRBV19 to TRBJ2-1; possible D gene TRBD2, 6 bases. The CDR3 spans 13 residues. Germline CDR1 reads LNHDA; CDR2 reads SQIVND (reference sequence). V was trimmed by 5 bases and J by 9 bases, leaving 14 bases between them. The CDR3 is CASSFASVGEQFF. Written as DNA, the CDR3 is TGTGCCAGTAGTTTTGCTAGCGTCGGTGAGCAGTTCTTC.

V and J are TRBV21-1 and TRBJ1-4; no DNA check was done on the table's D call, TRBD1. TRBV21-1 is a listed pseudogene. There are 15 residues in the CDR3. CDR3 amino acids: CASSPRQGAGEKLFF. The CDR3 nucleotides read TGTGCCAGCAGCCCACGACAGGGGGCAGGGGAAAAACTGTTTTTT.

CDR3 sequence (DNA): TGTGCCGGAAGTGGTAGCGGGAGAAGGAATGAGCAGTTCTTC. Encoded protein: CAGSGSGRRNEQFF. V is TRBV28 and J is TRBJ2-1; 9 positions match TRBD2. Germline CDR1 is MDHEN and CDR2 is SYDVKM. The CDR3 is 14 residues long. V was pared by 11 bases and J by 7 bases, with 12 bases of the junction left unmatched.

The V gene is TRBV11-1, the J gene TRBJ1-1; weak D call: TRBD1 (5 bases). In germline, CDR1 is SGHAT, CDR2 FQDESV (reference sequence). The CDR3 length is 13 residues. Trimming stripped 2 bases from V and 1 base from J, with 5 bases between. The CDR3 sequence: CASSLQGNTEAFF. In DNA, the CDR3 is TGTGCCAGCAGCTTACAGGGGAACACTGAAGCTTTCTTT.

This clone was counted a few times. The rearrangement joins TRBV10-2 to TRBJ1-5, with 10 bases aligning to TRBD1. Germline-derived CDR1 and CDR2 are WSHSY and SAAADI. Germline trimming cut 8 bases from V and 5 bases from J; bases unmatched to any gene: 3. The CDR3 covers 13 residues. CDR3 residues: CASRDRGDQPQHF. The CDR3, as DNA: TGCGCCAGCCGGGACAGGGGCGATCAGCCCCAGCATTTT.

This clone was counted once. The V call is TRBV7-3, the J call TRBJ1-6; possibly TRBD1 for D (6 bases). The germline V and J ends were trimmed by 5 bases and 10 bases, with 15 bases remaining between them. Per the germline V gene, CDR1 is SGHTA and CDR2 is FQGTGA. The CDR3 totals 14 residues. CDR3 protein: CASSVSGEGSPLHF. In DNA form, the CDR3 reads TGTGCCAGCAGCGTATCAGGGGAAGGATCACCCCTCCACTTT.

The chain carries TRBV3-1 (or the pseudogene TRBV3-2) and TRBJ2-3; no clear D. From germline, CDR1 is LGHDT and CDR2 YNNKEL (reference sequence). The CDR3 has 17 amino acids. Trimming took 2 bases from V and 2 from J, leaving 17 bases between them. The CDR3 protein is CASSQSISAVYTDTQYF. DNA of the CDR3: TGTGCCAGCAGCCAATCGATAAGCGCTGTCTACACAGATACGCAGTATTTT.

The V and J genes are TRBV5-5 and TRBJ2-7, with a possible D match to TRBD1 (5 bases). The germline gives CDR1 SGHKS, CDR2 YYEKEE (reference sequence). This CDR3 has 15 residues. With 4 bases removed from V and 3 bases from J, the gap between germline ends came to 17 bases. CDR3 protein: CASSPSSPRDYEQYF. The CDR3 DNA reads as TGTGCCAGCAGCCCCTCTTCCCCCAGGGACTACGAGCAGTACTTC.

This chain links TRBV9 with TRBJ1-6; TRBD1 agrees at 9 bases. The CDR3 sequence is 14 residues long. The V segment lost 0 bases and the J segment 8 bases; nucleotides outside the gene matches: 0. CDR1 is SGDLS, CDR2 YYNGEE, per germline. The CDR3 is CASSVGTGDSPLHF. The CDR3 DNA sequence: TGTGCCAGCAGCGTAGGGACAGGGGATTCACCCCTCCACTTT.